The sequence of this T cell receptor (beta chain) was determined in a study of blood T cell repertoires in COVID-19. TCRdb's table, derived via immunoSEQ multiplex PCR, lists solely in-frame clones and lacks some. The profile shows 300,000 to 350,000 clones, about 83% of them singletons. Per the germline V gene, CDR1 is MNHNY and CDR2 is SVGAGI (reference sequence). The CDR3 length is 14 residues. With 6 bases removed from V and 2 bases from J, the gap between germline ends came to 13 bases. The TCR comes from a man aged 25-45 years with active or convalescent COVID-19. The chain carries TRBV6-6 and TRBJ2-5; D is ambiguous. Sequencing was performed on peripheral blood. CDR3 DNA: TGTGCCAGCAGGCTAGATGGTTCTCAAGAGACCCAGTACTTC. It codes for CASRLDGSQETQYF.